Below are 4 T cell receptor beta chains sequenced from a single sample in a study of blood T cell repertoires in COVID-19. Using immunoSEQ multiplex PCR, the repertoire was profiled, and TCRdb retains in-frame clones only, with some absent. The sample carries 350,000 to 550,000 clones, 85% to 90% recorded once. Input material: PBMCs or T cells enriched from blood (not recorded which). These receptor sequences come from a man aged 25 to 40 who had recovered from COVID-19.

This chain joins TRBV7-9 and TRBJ1-2; D ambiguous. V was trimmed by 5 bases and J by 4 bases, leaving 8 bases between them. Germline V CDR1 and CDR2: SEHNR, FQNEAQ (reference sequence). The length of the CDR3 is 12 residues. CDR3 loop: CASSAGFYGYTF. The CDR3 DNA reads TGTGCCAGCAGCGCGGGGTTCTATGGCTACACCTTC.

The J gene is TRBJ2-2, the V gene TRBV18, with 8 nucleotides matching TRBD1. The V segment lost 4 bases and the J segment 7 bases; nucleotides outside the gene matches: 2. Germline V gene lookup returns CDR1 KGHSH and CDR2 LQKENI. This CDR3 is built from 13 residues. Here the CDR3 DNA reads TGTGCCAGCTCACGACAGGGGAACGGGGAGCTGTTTTTT. This encodes CASSRQGNGELFF.

The V gene is TRBV10-1, the J gene TRBJ2-3; 7 bases match TRBD2. V dropped 3 bases and J dropped 6; count of bases not matched to a gene: 15. This CDR3 has 17 residues. Germline CDR1 is WNHNN and CDR2 is SYGVQD (reference sequence). In nucleotides, the CDR3 is TGCGCCAGCAGTGATTACCCGGGCGAGCGGGGCAAGGATACGCAGTATTTT. Amino acids: CASSDYPGERGKDTQYF.

V gene TRBV28 combines with J gene TRBJ2-7; D is possibly TRBD2 (5 bases). Between the trimmed V and J ends, which lost 2 bases and 5 bases, there was a span of 10 bases. This CDR3 has 13 residues. Germline V gene data show CDR1 as MDHEN and CDR2 as SYDVKM. The CDR3 nucleotides read TGTGCCAGCAGTTTAATTAGGCGGGACGAGCAGTACTTC. Amino acids: CASSLIRRDEQYF.